This is a list of T cell receptor beta chains from one sample in a study of long-term antiretroviral therapy in people with HIV. Measured with immunoSEQ multiplex PCR; TCRdb has only the in-frame clones, and not every one. In the table there are around 31,000 clones, 88% of which are singletons. The input for sequencing was unsorted PBMCs, taken about 5 years before starting antiretroviral therapy. The receptors were gathered from a man between 45 and 60 years old with HIV. Each CDR3 is given with its conserved first and last residue.

V gene: TRBV18
CDR3 protein: CASSPLRELAYEQYF

V gene: TRBV29-1
CDR3 protein: CSVARTGGSGYEQFF

V gene: TRBV4-2
CDR3 protein: CASSRRQESSYEQYF

V gene: TRBV28
CDR3 protein: CASTSFRPGQQYF

V gene: TRBV27
CDR3 protein: CASSQLAGGPKTQYF

V gene: TRBV4-2
CDR3 protein: CASSQVSGVNTEAFF

V gene: TRBV5-1
CDR3 protein: CASSLVAEETQYF

V gene: TRBV6-5
CDR3 protein: CASSYDGMAFQETQYF

V gene: TRBV25-1
CDR3 protein: CASSEYDVLDRSNTQYF

V gene: TRBV29-1
CDR3 protein: CSVAPDTDTQYF

V gene: TRBV6-6
CDR3 protein: CASNQQGSEQYF

V gene: TRBV7-3
CDR3 protein: CASSLRFADTQYF

V gene: TRBV27
CDR3 protein: CASSTGTGHYNEQFF

V gene: TRBV7-9
CDR3 protein: CASSLTGTGDYEQYF

V gene: TRBV11-2
CDR3 protein: CASSLDYQETQYF

V gene: TRBV25-1
CDR3 protein: CASSVAGKADTQYF

V gene: TRBV18
CDR3 protein: CASSPPSTGFSNEQFF

V gene: TRBV11-2
CDR3 protein: CASSPLTSTDTQYF

V gene: TRBV19
CDR3 protein: CASSTSGEDTQYF

V gene: TRBV5-1
CDR3 protein: CASSLGVAGSDTQYF

V gene: TRBV5-1
CDR3 protein: CASSLDLAVSYEQYF

V gene: TRBV18
CDR3 protein: CASSPPSLRGNTIYF

V gene: TRBV5-4
CDR3 protein: CASRNPGLAGDNEQFF

V gene: TRBV5-1
CDR3 protein: CASSFSGRNTEAFF

V gene: TRBV28
CDR3 protein: CASQDRGSGYTF

V gene: TRBV5-5
CDR3 protein: CASSFSSPTEAFF

V gene: TRBV29-1
CDR3 protein: CSVEVPGYEQYF

V gene: TRBV19
CDR3 protein: CASSIVFGRANYGYTF